This T cell receptor (beta chain) emerged from a study of CD8 T cells in ankylosing spondylitis. For TCR beta, libraries came from quantitative 5'-RACE with molecular barcodes. TCRdb fed the 5' RACE reads into MiXCR, producing one record per CDR3 protein. The table includes roughly 440,000 distinct CDR3 sequences, roughly 18% detected once. As for this clonotype: Its antigen is not identified.

Study results and caveats: Clones linked to disease, bearing a CD8+ phenotype, were relatively rare in peripheral blood. Earlier authors reported some of these motif variants in reactive arthritis synovial fluid and blood. Matched ankylosing spondylitis synovial fluid reportedly contained a significantly enriched population of disease-linked clones. What seemed typical of ankylosing spondylitis blood was a TCR beta motif built from roughly 8 highly homologous variants.

V lost 2 bases, J lost 2 bases, and 11 bases stayed unmatched. Germline V CDR1 and CDR2: KGHSH, LQKENI. The CDR3 is 18 amino acids. J is TRBJ2-1 and V is TRBV18; the match to TRBD2 covers 8 bases. Source material: blood, either unsorted or a sorted T cell fraction (not recorded which). The TCR was taken from a male donor with ankylosing spondylitis. The CDR3 reads CASSPNVGGGPAYNEQFF. Written as DNA, the CDR3 is TGTGCCAGCTCACCAAATGTAGGCGGGGGGCCCGCCTACAATGAGCAGTTCTTC.